One and the same sample provided the 17 T cell receptor beta chains below, sequenced in a study of vaccination effects on CD4 cells after COVID-19. For these receptors, no antigen is known. Viral peptide pool expansion of antigen-specific CD4+ T cells preceded sequencing in the ViraFEST assay. Cells that had been cultured for ten to eleven days were the source of isolated CD4+ T cells. Two doses of either BNT162b2 or mRNA-1273 were given to each participant. The method was immunoSEQ multiplex PCR; TCRdb's version includes in-frame clones alone and lacks a portion of them. Among under 35,000 clones listed, less than 80% were seen once. Sequenced material: CD4+ T cells from PBMCs cultured with SARS-CoV-2 spike peptides, taken after COVID-19 vaccination. Receptors originate from a human donor who received a COVID-19 vaccine.

The CDR3 region is CASSLTELNEQFF. The CDR3 region has the DNA TGCGCCAGCAGCTTGACGGAACTCAATGAGCAGTTCTTC. V gene TRBV5-1 combines with J gene TRBJ2-1; D ambiguous. The germline V gene encodes CDR1 SGHRS and CDR2 YFSETQ. The CDR3 is 13 residues long. The V end lost 1 base, the J end lost 6 bases, and 8 bases lay between the germline ends.

In its sample, this clone was seen many times. This sequence joins TRBV5-1 and TRBJ2-3; D not resolved. Trimming stripped 0 bases from V and 6 bases from J, with 2 bases between. Germline V gene data show CDR1 as SGHRS and CDR2 as YFSETQ. This CDR3 spans 11 amino acids. In DNA form, the CDR3 reads TGCGCCAGCAGCTTGGAGGATACGCAGTATTTT. It encodes CASSLEDTQYF.

V is TRBV12-5 and J is TRBJ1-2; 7 bases are a match to TRBD1. The CDR3 has 12 amino acids. V shed 7 bases, J shed 8 bases, and the junction held 7 bases outside the gene matches. The V gene's germline CDR1 is LGHNT and CDR2 FRNRAP. The CDR3 loop reads CASAQGQAGYTF. CDR3 bases: TGTGCTAGTGCCCAAGGACAGGCGGGCTACACCTTC.

This clone showed up just a few times. The gene calls are TRBV5-1 and TRBJ1-6; D call uncertain. CDR3 length: 17 residues. Trimming took off 0 bases at V and 0 bases at J, with 10 bases between the two ends. Germline CDR1 and CDR2: SGHRS and YFSETQ. CDR3 sequence reads: CASSLAPQSSYNSPLHF. The CDR3 DNA sequence: TGCGCCAGCAGCTTGGCCCCACAGAGCTCCTATAATTCACCCCTCCACTTT.

V is TRBV7-9 and J is TRBJ2-2; the D gene is possibly TRBD2 (6 bases). V shed 0 bases and J shed 5 bases, with 10 bases lying between them. The CDR3 consists of 15 residues. Germline V gene data show CDR1 as SEHNR and CDR2 as FQNEAQ (reference sequence). The CDR3 sequence: CASSLASGVTGELFF. CDR3 bases: TGTGCCAGCAGCTTAGCTAGCGGAGTAACCGGGGAGCTGTTTTTT.

The V and J genes are TRBV7-9 and TRBJ1-4, with D possibly being TRBD1 (5 bases). Trimming left V 2 bases short and J 11 bases short, with 9 bases between. Germline V gives CDR1 SEHNR, CDR2 FQNEAQ (reference sequence). CDR3 length equals 12 residues. Here the CDR3 reads CASSLYEGKLFF. CDR3 in DNA: TGTGCCAGCAGCTTATATGAGGGGAAACTGTTTTTT.

This clone was seen a few times. The chain is built from TRBV6-6 and TRBJ1-5; the D is unclear. The CDR3 runs 15 residues. Germline-derived CDR1 and CDR2 are MNHNY and SVGAGI (reference sequence). V was trimmed by 5 bases and J by 1 base, leaving 12 bases between them. CDR3 sequence reads: CASSVGRVSNQPQHF. The CDR3 DNA is TGTGCCAGCAGTGTGGGGAGGGTCAGCAATCAGCCCCAGCATTTT.

The V gene is TRBV6-5, the J gene TRBJ2-7; D is undetermined. V was trimmed by 0 bases and J by 2 bases, leaving 11 bases between them. Looked up from germline, CDR1 is MNHEY and CDR2 is SVGAGI. The CDR3 covers 15 residues. Written as DNA, the CDR3 is TGTGCCAGCAGTTACTCCTCGGCTAACACCTACGAGCAGTACTTC. Protein product: CASSYSSANTYEQYF.

The chain uses TRBV19 and TRBJ1-2; no clear D. The germline CDR1 and CDR2 sequences are LNHDA and SQIVND (reference sequence). This CDR3 is 11 amino acids long. The V gene lost 5 bases and the J gene lost 5 bases, with 6 bases spanning the gap. In nucleotides, the CDR3 is TGTGCCAGTAGTCGCGGGTATGGCTACACCTTC. Its protein product is CASSRGYGYTF.

The rearrangement links TRBV5-1 to TRBJ2-3, with 7 nucleotides matching TRBD2. From germline, CDR1 is SGHRS and CDR2 YFSETQ. J was trimmed by 4 bases and V by 2 bases; bases with no gene match: 7. CDR3 length equals 15 residues. The CDR3: CASSLASGGPDTQYF. The CDR3 DNA follows: TGCGCCAGCAGCTTAGCTAGCGGAGGCCCAGATACGCAGTATTTT.

This clone was detected only a few times. The chain couples TRBV6-6 to TRBJ1-2; D is uncertain. This CDR3 is built from 14 residues. Per the germline V gene, CDR1 is MNHNY and CDR2 is SVGAGI (reference sequence). Trimming stripped 6 bases from V and 2 bases from J, with 13 bases between. The CDR3 DNA is TGTGCCAGCAGCCCGGGAGCGACAAACTATGGCTACACCTTC. Translating gives CASSPGATNYGYTF.

Here the CDR3 DNA reads TGCGCCAGCAGCCAAGTTGTGGGCACCATATATTTT. Translation: CASSQVVGTIYF. This chain links TRBV4-1 with TRBJ1-3; D remains ambiguous. Per germline, CDR1 MGHRA and CDR2 YSYEKL. The CDR3 has 12 amino acids. V was pared by 1 base and J by 9 bases, with 7 bases between.

This clone was counted between two and nine times. The J gene is TRBJ1-1, the V gene TRBV7-2, with D unresolved. V was trimmed by 5 bases and J by 2 bases, leaving 9 bases between them. Per the germline V gene, CDR1 is SGHTA and CDR2 is FQGNSA. This CDR3 comprises 13 residues. The CDR3 region is CASSPQANTEAFF. The CDR3 DNA sequence: TGTGCCAGCAGCCCCCAGGCTAACACTGAAGCTTTCTTT.

The rearrangement uses TRBV6-1 and TRBJ2-3; tentative D call: TRBD2 (6 bases). The CDR3 spans 15 residues. The germline V gene has CDR1 MNHNS and CDR2 SASEGT. Trimming took off 5 bases at V and 1 base at J, with 13 bases between the two ends. CDR3 amino acids: CASSLRGVGTDTQYF. The CDR3 DNA follows: TGTGCCAGCAGTCTCCGCGGGGTCGGCACAGATACGCAGTATTTT.

The V gene is TRBV29-1, the J gene TRBJ1-1; D not certain. This CDR3 has 12 residues. Per germline, CDR1 SQVTM and CDR2 ANQGSEA. Between the trimmed V and J ends, which lost 3 bases and 8 bases, there was a span of 13 bases. The CDR3 is CSVDGGWREAFF. CDR3 in DNA: TGCAGCGTTGATGGCGGTTGGCGCGAAGCTTTCTTT.

The chain recombines TRBV24-1 with TRBJ2-2; 7 nucleotides match TRBD1. V was pared by 8 bases and J by 4 bases, with 6 bases of the junction left unmatched. The germline CDR1 and CDR2 sequences are KGHDR and SFDVKD. This CDR3 has 14 residues. CDR3 DNA: TGTGCCACCAAGACAGGGACAAGCACCGGGGAGCTGTTTTTT. Translated: CATKTGTSTGELFF.

Remarks on this clone: The junction and the germline gene differ at one end; a read error may be behind it. The V gene is TRBV10-1, the J gene TRBJ2-3; the match to TRBD2 covers 7 bases. This CDR3 spans 15 amino acids. Germline CDR1 WNHNN, CDR2 SYGVQD (reference sequence). CDR3 loop: CASSERASGPTLPHF. CDR3 DNA sequence: TGCGCCAGCAGTGAAAGGGCTAGCGGACCTACCCTCCCGCATTTT.